The 15 T cell receptor beta chains reported below all come from one sample, sequenced in a study of blood T cells in healthy people across ages. The authors ran a second PCR of roughly 7 to 11 cycles using a sample-barcoded 5' primer and a J-beta primer mix. TCRdb re-analysed the 5' RACE reads in MiXCR, keeping a single row per CDR3 protein. The repertoire consists of about 580,000 distinct CDR3 sequences, with less than 60% occurring once and the leading ten covering under 30%. Sample: blood. The receptors originated from a man aged 80 or over in good health.

The V gene is TRBV5-1, the J gene TRBJ1-1, with no clear D. CDR1 and CDR2 from the germline V gene are SGHRS and YFSETQ. The CDR3 contains 15 residues. V shed 3 bases and J shed 0 bases, with 12 bases lying between them. Written as DNA, the CDR3 is TGCGCCAGCAGCTCCGGGAGACCCTTGAACACTGAAGCTTTCTTT. Protein product: CASSSGRPLNTEAFF.

This rearrangement joins TRBV12-3 or TRBV12-4 to TRBJ2-1; 9 positions agree with TRBD2. The CDR3 length is 14 residues. Trimming removed 5 bases from V and 5 bases from J; junction bases left unmatched: 4. CDR3 nucleotides: TGTGCCAGCAGTAGCAGCGGGGGGAACAATGAGCAGTTCTTC. Protein: CASSSSGGNNEQFF.

V is TRBV7-9 and J is TRBJ1-4; D is unclear. CDR3 length: 16 residues. The germline V gene has CDR1 SEHNR and CDR2 FQNEAQ (reference sequence). V shed 4 bases and J shed 5 bases, with 17 bases lying between them. The CDR3: CASSSVAPGRNEKLFF. In DNA, the CDR3 is TGTGCCAGCAGCTCCGTAGCCCCGGGGAGAAATGAAAAACTGTTTTTT. Using reference TRBV7-9 and TRBJ1-4 for the parts outside the CDR3, the full variable domain is DTGVSQNPRHKITKRGQNVTFRCDPISEHNRLYWYRQTLGQGPEFLTYFQNEAQLEKSRLLSDRFSAERPKGSFSTLEIQRTEQGDSAMYLCASSSVAPGRNEKLFFGSGTQLSVL.

This clonotype has a handful of counts. The rearrangement uses TRBV7-2 and TRBJ2-3; 12 bases fit TRBD2. CDR3 length: 17 amino acids. Germline trimming cut 1 base from V and 4 bases from J; bases unmatched to any gene: 6. Germline V gene sequence: CDR1 SGHTA, CDR2 FQGNSA. The CDR3 here is CASSLGLAGGPADTQYF. DNA for the CDR3: TGTGCCAGCAGCTTAGGTCTAGCGGGAGGGCCGGCAGATACGCAGTATTTT.

The chain carries TRBV28 and TRBJ1-2; TRBD1 agrees at 7 bases. The germline gives CDR1 MDHEN, CDR2 SYDVKM. V dropped 6 bases and J dropped 2; count of bases not matched to a gene: 6. This CDR3 spans 14 amino acids. The CDR3, as DNA: TGTGCCAGCAGGGCTCCGGGACAGAACTATGGCTACACCTTC. Protein sequence: CASRAPGQNYGYTF.

This clonotype was detected ten times or more. This chain joins TRBV5-5 and TRBJ2-7; D remains unclear. Germline loops: CDR1 SGHKS, CDR2 YYEKEE (reference sequence). The germline V and J ends were trimmed by 0 bases and 1 base, with 11 bases remaining between them. The CDR3 is 15 amino acids. The CDR3 sequence: CASSLVGGTSYEQYF. In DNA, the CDR3 is TGTGCCAGCAGCTTGGTTGGTGGCACTTCCTACGAGCAGTACTTC.

This clonotype was seen only a few times. This chain connects TRBV6-2 or TRBV6-3 to TRBJ2-1; D gene ambiguous. The CDR3 is made up of 11 amino acids. V lost 8 bases, J lost 7 bases, and 9 bases lay in between. CDR1 MNHEY and CDR2 SVGEGT come from the germline V gene. This chain's CDR3 is CASRSRNEQFF. Here the CDR3 DNA reads TGTGCCAGCCGCTCCCGGAATGAGCAGTTCTTC.

The CDR3 region has the DNA TGTGCCAGCAGCTTAGACTACAGGGAGAACTATGGCTACACCTTC. Protein sequence: CASSLDYRENYGYTF. The J gene is TRBJ1-2, the V gene TRBV7-8; D perhaps matches TRBD1 (6 bases). From germline, CDR1 is SGHVS and CDR2 FQNEAQ. The CDR3 runs 15 residues. V gave up 1 base and J gave up 2 bases, with 11 bases separating them.

This clonotype turned up a few times. This rearrangement joins TRBV27 to TRBJ2-1; 12 bases align to TRBD2. Trimming cost V 5 bases and J 2 bases; bases outside gene matches: 4. CDR1 and CDR2 (germline): MNHEY, SMNVEV (reference sequence). There are 16 residues in the CDR3. The CDR3 sequence: CASSLRLAGAYNEQFF. The DNA for the CDR3 is TGTGCCAGCAGTCTCCGACTAGCGGGGGCCTACAATGAGCAGTTCTTC.

The chain recombines TRBV29-1 with TRBJ2-7; D perhaps matches TRBD2 (6 bases). The V gene's germline CDR1 is SQVTM and CDR2 ANQGSEA. There are 12 residues in the CDR3. Trimming took off 4 bases at V and 2 bases at J, with 9 bases between the two ends. Here the CDR3 reads CSVGREAYEQYF. In nucleotides, the CDR3 is TGCAGCGTTGGGAGGGAAGCCTACGAGCAGTACTTC.

The V call is TRBV24-1, the J call TRBJ2-7; TRBD1 might be the D (5 bases). CDR3 size: 12 residues. Germline CDR1 KGHDR, CDR2 SFDVKD. Trimming stripped 8 bases from V and 2 bases from J, with 9 bases between. CDR3 coding DNA: TGTGCCACCAATCAGGGTGCCTACGAGCAGTACTTC. Its translation: CATNQGAYEQYF.

This chain's CDR3 is CSATPGQGVLNQPQHF. The CDR3 DNA is TGCAGTGCTACCCCGGGACAGGGGGTCCTAAATCAGCCCCAGCATTTT. The V and J genes are TRBV20-1 and TRBJ1-5; 11 bases are shared with TRBD1. Germline trimming cut 4 bases from V and 4 bases from J; bases unmatched to any gene: 9. This CDR3 comprises 16 residues. Germline V gives CDR1 DFQATT, CDR2 SNEGSKA (reference sequence).

This clonotype has more than one count but fewer than ten. The chain has TRBV7-9 and TRBJ2-7; no reliable D call. Germline loops: CDR1 SEHNR, CDR2 FQNEAQ (reference sequence). This CDR3 is 14 amino acids long. V lost 1 base to trimming and J lost 4 bases, with 11 bases between them. The CDR3 region is CASSLVVSPYEQYF. The CDR3 nucleotides read TGTGCCAGCAGCTTAGTTGTCAGCCCTTACGAGCAGTACTTC.

The V and J genes are TRBV29-1 and TRBJ1-1, with D possibly TRBD1 on 5 matching bases. The germline V and J ends were trimmed by 7 bases and 4 bases, with 19 bases remaining between them. CDR1 SQVTM and CDR2 ANQGSEA come from the germline V gene. The CDR3 is 14 amino acids. The chain's CDR3 is CSALGGVGPTEAFF. The CDR3 DNA is TGCAGCGCACTGGGAGGGGTAGGGCCCACTGAAGCTTTCTTT. The full variable domain, with the rest looked up from reference TRBV29-1 and TRBJ1-1, is SAVISQKPSRDICQRGTSLTIQCQVDSQVTMMFWYRQQPGQSLTLIATANQGSEATYESGFVIDKFPISRPNLTFSTLTVSNMSPEDSSIYLCSALGGVGPTEAFFGQGTRLTVV.

The genes are TRBV29-1 and TRBJ2-3; D gene uncertain. V was shortened by 4 bases and J by 3 bases, with 11 bases between the two germline ends. Germline CDR1 SQVTM, CDR2 ANQGSEA. The CDR3 runs 13 residues. For the CDR3, the DNA is TGCAGCGTTGCCCGCTCCCGGACAGATACGCAGTATTTT. Its protein is CSVARSRTDTQYF.